What follows is one T cell receptor beta chain and its context. The data were taken from a study of blood T cell repertoires in COVID-19. Whole-study context: Sites in the United States, Italy and Spain provided acute and convalescent COVID-19 samples.

Original analysis: From reference gene primer amplification, estimates of nucleated cell counts were derived. Sequencing was performed with immunoSEQ multiplex PCR; in TCRdb, only in-frame clones are kept and a portion is missing. V, J and clone size derive from that table, while D and trimming were established from the DNA sequence. The sample carries 400,000 or so clones, 70% to 90% recorded once. The CDR3 sequence is 16 residues long. With 2 bases clipped from V and 4 bases from J, the junction kept 7 bases outside the gene matches. Germline CDR1 is WSHSY and CDR2 is SAAADI. Seattle patients were enrolled while actively infected and followed longitudinally.

V gene TRBV10-2 combines with J gene TRBJ2-7; 11 bases align to TRBD2. This clonotype originated in a man between 18 and 35 years old with COVID-19, enrolled during active disease. The sequenced material came from peripheral blood. Here the CDR3 DNA reads TGCGCCAGCAGTGAGGGGCTAGCGGGGGGATTTTACGAGCAGTACTTC. It encodes CASSEGLAGGFYEQYF.